Here is one T cell receptor beta chain with its context. The source of the sample is a study of blood T cell repertoires in COVID-19. The overall study: Both acute and convalescent COVID-19 samples were obtained from the United States, Italy and Spain.

In the original workflow: Estimation of nucleated cell counts was performed using reference gene primer amplification. Only in-frame clones appear in the TCRdb table, and some are missing; sequencing was by immunoSEQ multiplex PCR. The DNA gave D and trimming, while V, J and clone size come from that table. The profile shows approximately 85,000 clones, about nine tenths of them singletons. This CDR3 spans 15 amino acids. Germline CDR1 SGHAT, CDR2 FQNNGV. Unmatched junction bases numbered 7, after V lost 5 bases and J lost 10 bases. The chain carries TRBV11-2 and TRBJ1-6, with 11 nucleotides matching TRBD1. Material for sequencing was peripheral blood. This TCR was recovered from a man aged 45-60 years with active or convalescent COVID-19. The DNA for the CDR3 is TGTGCCAGCAGCCAAGGACAGGGGGCGAACTCACCCCTCCACTTT. It encodes CASSQGQGANSPLHF.